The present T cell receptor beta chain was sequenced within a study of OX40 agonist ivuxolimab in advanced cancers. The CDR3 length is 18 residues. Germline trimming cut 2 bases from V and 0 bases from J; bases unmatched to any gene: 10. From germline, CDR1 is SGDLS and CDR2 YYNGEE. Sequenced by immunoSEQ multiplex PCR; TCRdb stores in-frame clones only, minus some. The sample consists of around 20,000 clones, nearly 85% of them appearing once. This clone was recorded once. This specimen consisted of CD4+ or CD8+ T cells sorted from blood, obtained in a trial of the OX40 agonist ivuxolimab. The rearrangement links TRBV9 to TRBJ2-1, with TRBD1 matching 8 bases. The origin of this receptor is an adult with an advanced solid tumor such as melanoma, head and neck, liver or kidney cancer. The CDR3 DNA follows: TGTGCCAGCAGCGTCCGGGACAGGTCACCCTACTCCTACAATGAGCAGTTCTTC. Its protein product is CASSVRDRSPYSYNEQFF.